This T cell receptor beta chain stems from a study of OX40 agonist ivuxolimab in advanced cancers. Worth noting for this clone: Its antigen is not identified.

Study outcomes and limitations: Also present in some nonresponders was a low level of normalized T-cell clonal expansion.

The CDR3 loop spans 13 amino acids. Per germline, CDR1 MRHNA and CDR2 SNTAGT. V lost 4 bases, J lost 8 bases, and 11 bases lay in between. The assay was immunoSEQ multiplex PCR, and TCRdb's table has in-frame clones only and misses some. The sample contains 100,000 to 150,000 clones, 80% to 95% of which appear only once. Source: CD4+ or CD8+ T cells sorted from blood, taken in a trial of the OX40 agonist ivuxolimab. This receptor was taken from an adult with an advanced solid tumor such as melanoma, head and neck, liver or kidney cancer. The rearrangement links TRBV6-4 to TRBJ1-4; D gene uncertain. In DNA form, the CDR3 reads TGTGCCAGCAGTGCCCTTCTCGGGGAAAAACTGTTTTTT. Its translation is CASSALLGEKLFF.